The present entry profiles one T cell receptor (beta chain) with its context. This sample stems from a study of CD8+CD57+ T cells in acquired aplastic anemia. The CDR3 runs to 12 residues. V lost 10 bases to trimming and J lost 1 base, with 10 bases between them. CDR1 is MNHEY, CDR2 SVGAGI, per germline. All patients picked for sequencing had shown, by flow cytometry, an expansion of CD8+CD57+ cells. Profiles of TCR beta VDJ and CDR3 were generated from a genomic DNA template. From the reads, TCRdb called clonotypes with MiXCR, one entry per CDR3 protein. The sample carries around 150,000 distinct CDR3 sequences, 70% to 80% recorded once.

Sequencing was done on a sample of sorted CD4+, CD8+, or CD8+CD57+ T cells (not recorded which) from PBMCs. J is TRBJ1-1 and V is TRBV6-5; no firm D call. This TCR derives from a human donor with aplastic anemia. CDR3 loop: CATSRANTEAFF. The CDR3 DNA follows: TGTGCCACTAGCCGGGCGAACACTGAAGCTTTCTTT.